This TCR beta chain was captured by sequencing in a study of OX40 agonist ivuxolimab in advanced cancers. The CDR3 extends over 15 amino acids. The germline gives CDR1 SGHNT, CDR2 YENEEA. J gave up 5 bases and V 5 bases, and 3 bases lay outside the gene matches. Sequencing was performed with immunoSEQ multiplex PCR; in TCRdb, only in-frame clones are kept and a portion is missing. The table lists 20,000 to 25,000 clones, more than 80% of them singletons. The chain recombines TRBV11-3 with TRBJ2-2; 12 bases align to TRBD2. The TCR was taken from an adult with an advanced solid tumor such as melanoma, head and neck, liver or kidney cancer. Sequenced here: CD4+ or CD8+ T cells sorted from blood, sampled in a trial of the OX40 agonist ivuxolimab. The CDR3 nucleotides read TGTGCCAGCAGCGCCGGGACTAGCGGGACCGGGGAGCTGTTTTTT. Its translation: CASSAGTSGTGELFF.